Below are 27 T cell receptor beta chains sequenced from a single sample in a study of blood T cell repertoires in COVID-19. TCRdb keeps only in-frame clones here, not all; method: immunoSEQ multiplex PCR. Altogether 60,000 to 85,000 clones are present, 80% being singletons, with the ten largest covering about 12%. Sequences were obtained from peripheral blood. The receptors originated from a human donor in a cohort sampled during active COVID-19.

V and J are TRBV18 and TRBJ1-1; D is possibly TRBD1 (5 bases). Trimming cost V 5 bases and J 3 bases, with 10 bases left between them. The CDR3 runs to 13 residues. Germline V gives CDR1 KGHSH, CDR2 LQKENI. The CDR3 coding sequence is TGTGCCAGCTCAAAGGACAAAGACACTGAAGCTTTCTTT. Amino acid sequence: CASSKDKDTEAFF.

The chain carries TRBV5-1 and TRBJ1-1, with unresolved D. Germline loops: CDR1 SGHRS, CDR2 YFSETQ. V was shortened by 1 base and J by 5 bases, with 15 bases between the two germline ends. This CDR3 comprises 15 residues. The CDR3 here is CASSLSPGRETEAFF. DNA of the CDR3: TGCGCCAGCAGCTTGTCCCCGGGGAGGGAAACTGAAGCTTTCTTT. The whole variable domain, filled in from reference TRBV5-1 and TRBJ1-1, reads KAGVTQTPRYLIKTRGQQVTLSCSPISGHRSVSWYQQTPGQGLQFLFEYFSETQRNKGNFPGRFSGRQFSNSRSEMNVSTLELGDSALYLCASSLSPGRETEAFFGQGTRLTVV.

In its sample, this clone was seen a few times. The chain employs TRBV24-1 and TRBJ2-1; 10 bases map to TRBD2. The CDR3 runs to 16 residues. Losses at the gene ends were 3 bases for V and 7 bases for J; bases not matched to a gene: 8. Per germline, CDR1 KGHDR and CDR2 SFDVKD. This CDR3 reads CATSDRVAGGPNEQFF. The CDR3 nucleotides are TGTGCCACCAGTGATCGAGTAGCGGGAGGCCCGAATGAGCAGTTCTTC.

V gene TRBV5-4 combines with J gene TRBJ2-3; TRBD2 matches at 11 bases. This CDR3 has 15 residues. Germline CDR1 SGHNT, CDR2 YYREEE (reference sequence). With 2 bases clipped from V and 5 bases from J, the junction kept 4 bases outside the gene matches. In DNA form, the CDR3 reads TGTGCCAGCAGCTTTGGCGGGACTAGCGGAGATACGCAGTATTTT. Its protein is CASSFGGTSGDTQYF.

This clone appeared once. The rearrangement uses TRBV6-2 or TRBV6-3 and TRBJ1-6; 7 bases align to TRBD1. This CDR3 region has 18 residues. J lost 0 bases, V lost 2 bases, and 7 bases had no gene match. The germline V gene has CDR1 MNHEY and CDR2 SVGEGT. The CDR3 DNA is TGTGCCAGCAGTTACCCGACGACAGGGAGCTCCTATAATTCACCCCTCCACTTT. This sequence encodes CASSYPTTGSSYNSPLHF.

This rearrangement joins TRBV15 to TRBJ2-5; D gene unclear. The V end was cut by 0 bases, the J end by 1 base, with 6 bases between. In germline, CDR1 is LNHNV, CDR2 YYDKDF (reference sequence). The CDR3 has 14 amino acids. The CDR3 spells CATSRDNGQETQYF. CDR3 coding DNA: TGTGCCACCAGCAGAGATAACGGCCAAGAGACCCAGTACTTC.

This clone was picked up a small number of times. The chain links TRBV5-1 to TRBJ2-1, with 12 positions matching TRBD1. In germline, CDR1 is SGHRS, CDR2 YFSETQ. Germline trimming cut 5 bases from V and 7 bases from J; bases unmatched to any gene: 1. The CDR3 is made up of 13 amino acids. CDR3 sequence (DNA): TGCGCCAGCAGGGGACAGGGGGCTAATGAGCAGTTCTTC. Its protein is CASRGQGANEQFF.

CDR3 sequence: CASNPGQMNTEAFF. The CDR3 coding sequence is TGTGCCAGCAACCCTGGACAGATGAACACTGAAGCTTTCTTT. The V call is TRBV28, the J call TRBJ1-1, with D maybe TRBD1 (6 bases). V was shortened by 7 bases and J by 0 bases, with 12 bases between the two germline ends. This CDR3 is built from 14 residues. Germline V gene data show CDR1 as MDHEN and CDR2 as SYDVKM.

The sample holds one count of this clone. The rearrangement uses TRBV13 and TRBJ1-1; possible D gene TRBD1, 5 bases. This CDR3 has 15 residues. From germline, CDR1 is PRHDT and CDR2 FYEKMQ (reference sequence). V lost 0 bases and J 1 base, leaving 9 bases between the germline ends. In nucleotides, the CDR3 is TGTGCCAGCAGCTTAGGCGGGGGGTGGAACACTGAAGCTTTCTTT. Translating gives CASSLGGGWNTEAFF.

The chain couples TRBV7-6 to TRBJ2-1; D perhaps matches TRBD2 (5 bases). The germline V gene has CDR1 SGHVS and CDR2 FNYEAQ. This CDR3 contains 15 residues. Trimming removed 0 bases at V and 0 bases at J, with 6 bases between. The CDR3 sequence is CASSLAGSSYNEQFF. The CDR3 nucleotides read TGTGCCAGCAGCTTAGCGGGGAGCTCCTACAATGAGCAGTTCTTC.

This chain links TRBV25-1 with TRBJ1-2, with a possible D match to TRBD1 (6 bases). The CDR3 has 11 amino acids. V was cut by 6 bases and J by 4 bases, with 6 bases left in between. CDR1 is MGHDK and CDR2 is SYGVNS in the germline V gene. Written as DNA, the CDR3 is TGTGCCAGCAGCAGGGGCTATGGCTACACCTTC. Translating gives CASSRGYGYTF.

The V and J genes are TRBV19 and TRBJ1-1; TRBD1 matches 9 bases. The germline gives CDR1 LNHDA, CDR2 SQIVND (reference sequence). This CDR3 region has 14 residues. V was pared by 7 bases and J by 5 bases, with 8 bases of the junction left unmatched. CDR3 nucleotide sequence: TGTGCCAGTAACATACAGGGGGCGCATACTGAAGCTTTCTTT. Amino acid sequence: CASNIQGAHTEAFF.

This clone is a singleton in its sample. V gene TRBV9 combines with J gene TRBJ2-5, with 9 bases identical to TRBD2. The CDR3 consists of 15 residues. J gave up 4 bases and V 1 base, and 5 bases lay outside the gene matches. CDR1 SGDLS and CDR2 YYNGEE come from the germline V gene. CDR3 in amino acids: CASSVSSGRRETQYF. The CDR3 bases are TGTGCCAGCAGCGTATCCAGCGGGAGGAGAGAGACCCAGTACTTC.

The CDR3 sequence is CASLSLRTGRYGYTF. CDR3 sequence (DNA): TGTGCCAGCCTCAGTTTAAGAACGGGGAGGTATGGCTACACCTTC. The rearrangement uses TRBV28 and TRBJ1-2; no clear D. Trimming left V 8 bases short and J 5 bases short, with 21 bases between. Germline loops: CDR1 MDHEN, CDR2 SYDVKM. The CDR3 spans 15 residues.

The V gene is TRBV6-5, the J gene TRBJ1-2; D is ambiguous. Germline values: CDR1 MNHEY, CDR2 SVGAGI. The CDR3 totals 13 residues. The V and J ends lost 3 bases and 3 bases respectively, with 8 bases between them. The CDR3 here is CASSYFLDYGYTF. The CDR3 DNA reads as TGTGCCAGCAGTTATTTCCTCGACTATGGCTACACCTTC.

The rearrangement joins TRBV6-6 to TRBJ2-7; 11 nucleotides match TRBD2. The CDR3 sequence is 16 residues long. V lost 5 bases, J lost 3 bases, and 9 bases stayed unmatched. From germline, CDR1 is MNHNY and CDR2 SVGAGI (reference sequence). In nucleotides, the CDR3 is TGTGCCAGCAGTCGCTCGACTAGCGGGACCTACTACGAGCAGTACTTC. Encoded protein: CASSRSTSGTYYEQYF.

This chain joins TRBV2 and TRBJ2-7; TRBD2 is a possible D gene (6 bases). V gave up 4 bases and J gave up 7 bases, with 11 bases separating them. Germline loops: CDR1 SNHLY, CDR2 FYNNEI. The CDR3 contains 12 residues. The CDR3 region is CASSVKAGEQYV. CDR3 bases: TGTGCCAGCAGTGTTAAAGCGGGTGAGCAGTACGTC.

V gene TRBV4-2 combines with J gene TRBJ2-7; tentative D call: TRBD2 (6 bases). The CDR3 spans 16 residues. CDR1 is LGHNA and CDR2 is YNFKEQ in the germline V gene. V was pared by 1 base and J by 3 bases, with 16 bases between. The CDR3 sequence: CASSQVFGTPDYEQYF. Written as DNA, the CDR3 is TGTGCCAGCAGCCAAGTGTTTGGGACTCCTGACTACGAGCAGTACTTC.

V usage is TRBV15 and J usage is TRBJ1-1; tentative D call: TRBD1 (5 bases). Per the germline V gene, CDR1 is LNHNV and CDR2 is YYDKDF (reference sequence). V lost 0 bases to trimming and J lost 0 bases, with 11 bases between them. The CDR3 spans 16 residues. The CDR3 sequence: CATSRDGGSMNTEAFF. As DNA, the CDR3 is TGTGCCACCAGCAGAGATGGGGGGAGTATGAACACTGAAGCTTTCTTT.

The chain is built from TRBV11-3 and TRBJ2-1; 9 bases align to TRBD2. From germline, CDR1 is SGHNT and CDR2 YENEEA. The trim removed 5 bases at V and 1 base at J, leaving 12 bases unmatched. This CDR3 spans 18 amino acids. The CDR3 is CASSGGSGRSMSYNEQFF. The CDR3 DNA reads TGTGCCAGCAGCGGGGGGAGCGGGAGGTCGATGTCCTACAATGAGCAGTTCTTC.

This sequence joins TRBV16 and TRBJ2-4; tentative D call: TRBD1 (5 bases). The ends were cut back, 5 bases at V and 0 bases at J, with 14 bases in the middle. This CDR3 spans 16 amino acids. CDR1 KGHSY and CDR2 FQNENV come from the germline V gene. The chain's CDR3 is CASSSRGGIAKNIQYF. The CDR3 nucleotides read TGTGCCAGCAGCTCAAGGGGCGGAATAGCCAAAAACATTCAGTACTTC.

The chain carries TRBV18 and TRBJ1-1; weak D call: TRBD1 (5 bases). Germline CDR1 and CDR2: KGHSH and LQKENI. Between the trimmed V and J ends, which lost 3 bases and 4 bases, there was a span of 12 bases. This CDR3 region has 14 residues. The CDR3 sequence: CASSPADGGTEAFF. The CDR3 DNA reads TGTGCCAGCTCACCTGCAGACGGGGGCACTGAAGCTTTCTTT.

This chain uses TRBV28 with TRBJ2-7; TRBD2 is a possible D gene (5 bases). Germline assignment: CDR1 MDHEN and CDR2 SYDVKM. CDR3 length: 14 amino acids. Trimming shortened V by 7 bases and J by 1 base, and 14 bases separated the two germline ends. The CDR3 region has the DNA TGTGCCAGCACCGAGCGGTCCCCATCCTACGAGCAGTACGTC. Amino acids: CASTERSPSYEQYV.

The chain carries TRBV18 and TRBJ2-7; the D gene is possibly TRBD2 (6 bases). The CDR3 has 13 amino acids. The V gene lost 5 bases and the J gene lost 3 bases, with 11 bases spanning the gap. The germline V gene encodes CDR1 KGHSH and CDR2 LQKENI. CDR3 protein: CASSGGSGYEQYF. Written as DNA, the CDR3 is TGTGCCAGCTCAGGGGGGAGTGGCTACGAGCAGTACTTC. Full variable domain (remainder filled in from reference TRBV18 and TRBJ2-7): NAGVMQNPRHLVRRRGQEARLRCSPMKGHSHVYWYRQLPEEGLKFMVYLQKENIIDESGMPKERFSAEFPKEGPSILRIQQVVRGDSAAYFCASSGGSGYEQYFGPGTRLTVT.

CDR3 in amino acids: CASSTTGYNEQFF. For the CDR3, the DNA is TGTGCCAGCAGTACGACAGGGTACAATGAGCAGTTCTTC. V gene TRBV28 combines with J gene TRBJ2-1, with 7 bases that match TRBD1. Germline V CDR1 and CDR2: MDHEN, SYDVKM. The CDR3 is 13 residues long. V lost 5 bases, J lost 4 bases, and 2 bases stayed unmatched.

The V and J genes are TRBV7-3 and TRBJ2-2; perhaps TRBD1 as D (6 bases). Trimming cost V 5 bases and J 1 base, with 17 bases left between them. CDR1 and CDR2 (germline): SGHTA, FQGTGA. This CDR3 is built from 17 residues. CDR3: CASSPGSGGLNTGELFF. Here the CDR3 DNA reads TGTGCCAGCAGCCCCGGTTCTGGGGGCCTGAACACCGGGGAGCTGTTTTTT.

The CDR3 loop is CAWSRRGAEAFF. The CDR3 DNA is TGTGCCTGGAGTCGCAGGGGCGCTGAAGCTTTCTTT. The chain recombines TRBV30 with TRBJ1-1, with a tentative D call TRBD1 (6 bases). The CDR3 covers 12 residues. V was clipped by 2 bases and J by 6 bases, with 10 bases between them. The germline CDR1 and CDR2 sequences are GTSNPN and SVGIG (reference sequence).